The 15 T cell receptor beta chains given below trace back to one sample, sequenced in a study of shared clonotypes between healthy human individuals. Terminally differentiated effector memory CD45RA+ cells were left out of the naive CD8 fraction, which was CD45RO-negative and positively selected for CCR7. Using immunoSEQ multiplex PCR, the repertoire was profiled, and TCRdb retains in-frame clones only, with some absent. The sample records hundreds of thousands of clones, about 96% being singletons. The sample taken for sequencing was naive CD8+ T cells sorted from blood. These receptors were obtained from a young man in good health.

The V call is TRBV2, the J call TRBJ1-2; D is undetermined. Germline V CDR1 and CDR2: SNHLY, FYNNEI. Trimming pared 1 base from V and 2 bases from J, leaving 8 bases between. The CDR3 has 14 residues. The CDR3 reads CASSEGVKNYGYTF. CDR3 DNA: TGTGCCAGCAGTGAAGGGGTCAAGAACTATGGCTACACCTTC.

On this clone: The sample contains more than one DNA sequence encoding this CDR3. The CDR3 coding sequence is TGTGCCAGCAGTTTGACAGGACCCTACGAGCAGTACTTC. Translating it yields CASSLTGPYEQYF. This rearrangement joins TRBV27 to TRBJ2-7; perhaps TRBD1 as D (6 bases). This CDR3 spans 13 amino acids. The ends were cut back, 3 bases at V and 2 bases at J, with 8 bases in the middle. Germline CDR1 is MNHEY and CDR2 is SMNVEV (reference sequence).

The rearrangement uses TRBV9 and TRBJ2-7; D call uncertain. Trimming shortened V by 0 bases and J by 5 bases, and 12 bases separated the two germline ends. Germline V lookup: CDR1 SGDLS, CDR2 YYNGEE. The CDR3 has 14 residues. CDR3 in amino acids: CASSVGGRMDEQYF. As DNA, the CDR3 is TGTGCCAGCAGCGTAGGTGGCAGGATGGACGAGCAGTACTTC.

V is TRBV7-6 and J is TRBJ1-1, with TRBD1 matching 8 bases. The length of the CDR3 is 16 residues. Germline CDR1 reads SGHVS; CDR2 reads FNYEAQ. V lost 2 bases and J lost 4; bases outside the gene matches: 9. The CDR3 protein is CASSLTIGQGPTEAFF. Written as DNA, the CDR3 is TGTGCCAGCAGCTTAACTATAGGACAGGGTCCCACTGAAGCTTTCTTT.

The CDR3 bases are TGTGCCGGAGGACTAGCCTACACCGGGGAGCTGTTTTTT. Its protein product is CAGGLAYTGELFF. The chain joins TRBV30 to TRBJ2-2; 8 nucleotides line up with TRBD2. CDR1 is GTSNPN and CDR2 is SVGIG in the germline V gene (reference sequence). CDR3 length: 13 amino acids. Trimming removed 8 bases from V and 3 bases from J; junction bases left unmatched: 5.

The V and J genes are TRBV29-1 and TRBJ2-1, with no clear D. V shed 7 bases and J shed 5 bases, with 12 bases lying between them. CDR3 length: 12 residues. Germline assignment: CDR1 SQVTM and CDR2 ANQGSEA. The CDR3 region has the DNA TGCAGCGCAGGAAGCGTAGACAATGAGCAGTTCTTC. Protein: CSAGSVDNEQFF.

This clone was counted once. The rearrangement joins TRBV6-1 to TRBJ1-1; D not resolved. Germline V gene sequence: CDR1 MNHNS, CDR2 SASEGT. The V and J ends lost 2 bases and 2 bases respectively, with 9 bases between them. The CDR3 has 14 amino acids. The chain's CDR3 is CASSESSGNTEAFF. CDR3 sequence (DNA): TGTGCCAGCAGTGAAAGTTCAGGTAACACTGAAGCTTTCTTT.

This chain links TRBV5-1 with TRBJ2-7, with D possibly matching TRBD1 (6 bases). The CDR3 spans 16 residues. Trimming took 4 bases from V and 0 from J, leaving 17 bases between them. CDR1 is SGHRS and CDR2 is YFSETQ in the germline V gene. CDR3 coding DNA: TGCGCCAGCAGCCTCTACGACAGGTCTAGCTCCTACGAGCAGTACTTC. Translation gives CASSLYDRSSSYEQYF.

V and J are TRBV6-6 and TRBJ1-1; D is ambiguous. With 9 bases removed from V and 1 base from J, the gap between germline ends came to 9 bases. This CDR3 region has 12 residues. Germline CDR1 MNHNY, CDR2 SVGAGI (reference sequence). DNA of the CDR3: TGTGCCAGTACACCAGAGAACACTGAAGCTTTCTTT. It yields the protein CASTPENTEAFF.

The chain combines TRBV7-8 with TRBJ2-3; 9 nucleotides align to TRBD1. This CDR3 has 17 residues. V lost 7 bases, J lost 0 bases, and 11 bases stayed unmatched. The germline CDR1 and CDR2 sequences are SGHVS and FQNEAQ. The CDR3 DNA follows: TGTGCCAGCACCCGATCGACAGGGGGAACTAGCACAGATACGCAGTATTTT. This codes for CASTRSTGGTSTDTQYF.

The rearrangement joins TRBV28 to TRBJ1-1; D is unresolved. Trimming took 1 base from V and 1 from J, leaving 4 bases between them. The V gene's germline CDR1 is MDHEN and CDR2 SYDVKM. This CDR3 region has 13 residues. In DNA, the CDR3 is TGTGCCAGCAGTTTATTGACGAACACTGAAGCTTTCTTT. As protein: CASSLLTNTEAFF.

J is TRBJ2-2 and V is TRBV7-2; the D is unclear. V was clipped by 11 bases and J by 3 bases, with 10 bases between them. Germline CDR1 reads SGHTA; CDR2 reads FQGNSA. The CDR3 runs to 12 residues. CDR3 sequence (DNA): TGTGCCCGAGCAGATTACACCGGGGAGCTGTTTTTT. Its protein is CARADYTGELFF.

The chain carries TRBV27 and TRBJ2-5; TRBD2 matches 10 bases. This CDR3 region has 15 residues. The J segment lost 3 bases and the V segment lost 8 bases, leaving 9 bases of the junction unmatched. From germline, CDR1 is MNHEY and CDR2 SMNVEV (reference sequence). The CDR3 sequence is CASGLAGVMEETQYF. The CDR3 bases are TGTGCCAGCGGCCTAGCGGGAGTGATGGAAGAGACCCAGTACTTC.

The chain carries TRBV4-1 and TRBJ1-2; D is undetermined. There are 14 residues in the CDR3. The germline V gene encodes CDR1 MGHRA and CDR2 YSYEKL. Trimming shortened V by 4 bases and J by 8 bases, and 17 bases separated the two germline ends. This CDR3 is CASSPPAWEGGYTF. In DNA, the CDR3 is TGCGCCAGCAGCCCCCCAGCGTGGGAGGGAGGCTACACCTTC.

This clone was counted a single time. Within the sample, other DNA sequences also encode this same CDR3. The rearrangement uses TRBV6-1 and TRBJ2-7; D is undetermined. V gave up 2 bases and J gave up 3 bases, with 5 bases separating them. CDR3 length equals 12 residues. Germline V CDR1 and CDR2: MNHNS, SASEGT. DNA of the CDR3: TGTGCCAGCAGTGAACTGGGCTACGAGCAGTACTTC. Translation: CASSELGYEQYF.